The entry that follows covers one T cell receptor beta chain sequence. This entry belongs to a study of blood T cell repertoires in COVID-19. Across the whole study: Donors in the United States, Italy and Spain gave samples during acute or convalescent COVID-19. T cells, B-cell-depleted T cells, or PBMCs provided the cDNA or gDNA that served as material.

V dropped 3 bases and J dropped 6 bases, with 21 bases sitting between them. CDR3 length: 17 amino acids. Germline CDR1 reads LNHDA; CDR2 reads SQIVND (reference sequence). Per the study methods: Reference gene primer amplification gave estimated nucleated cell counts. Using immunoSEQ multiplex PCR, the repertoire was profiled, and TCRdb retains in-frame clones only, with some absent. Clonal size and the V and J genes are those of that table, whereas D and trimming came from the DNA. Of 130,000 to 150,000 clones in the sample, over 70% are singletons; the top ten hold 1.7%. The source of this sequence is a woman in her forties or fifties with acute or convalescent COVID-19. Sequencing input: peripheral blood. The chain is built from TRBV19 and TRBJ1-5; D possibly corresponds to TRBD1 (5 bases). The CDR3 loop is CASSIAHKVGGSQPQHF. The DNA of the CDR3 is TGTGCCAGTAGTATCGCTCATAAGGTCGGGGGGTCTCAGCCCCAGCATTTT.